A selection of T cell receptor beta chains follows, all from one sample in a study of neoadjuvant nivolumab and ipilimumab in lung cancer. Assay: immunoSEQ multiplex PCR; the TCRdb copy retains only in-frame clones and omits some. The table includes 8,500 to 10,000 clones, 70% to 80% detected once. Sample: tumor tissue, taken after neoadjuvant nivolumab, alone or with ipilimumab, at or shortly before surgery. These receptors came from an adult with non-small cell lung cancer. Some clones in this sample may be carry-over from other donors' samples. The CDR3 runs from the conserved cysteine through the conserved F or W. The D gene is left open where the match is weak. Clone size appears in some rows only: once, few, many, or a class for an expanded clone.

CDR3 protein: CASSPWEDLNTEAFF
CDR3 DNA: TGTGCCAGCAGCCCCTGGGAGGACTTGAACACTGAAGCTTTCTTT
J gene: TRBJ1-1
clone size: .
V gene: TRBV11-1
D gene: .

CDR3 protein: CASSSGVRQPQHF
CDR3 DNA: TGTGCCAGCAGCTCAGGGGTGAGACAGCCCCAGCATTTT
J gene: TRBJ1-5
clone size: .
V gene: TRBV11-2
D gene: .

CDR3 protein: CSVGGTADEQYF
CDR3 DNA: TGCAGCGTTGGGGGGACAGCGGACGAGCAGTACTTC
J gene: TRBJ2-7
clone size: .
V gene: TRBV29-1
D gene: TRBD1

CDR3 protein: CASRFQAGSYNEQFF
CDR3 DNA: TGTGCCAGCAGGTTTCAGGCGGGTTCCTACAATGAGCAGTTCTTC
J gene: TRBJ2-1
clone size: .
V gene: TRBV7-9
D gene: .

CDR3 protein: CASSSRLWLTTDTQYF
CDR3 DNA: TGTGCCAGCAGCTCTAGGCTTTGGCTTACCACAGATACGCAGTATTTT
J gene: TRBJ2-3
clone size: .
V gene: TRBV7-9
D gene: .

CDR3 protein: CASSLARPGQGTYEQYF
CDR3 DNA: TGTGCCAGCAGCTTAGCAAGACCGGGACAGGGGACATACGAGCAGTACTTC
J gene: TRBJ2-7
clone size: .
V gene: TRBV13
D gene: TRBD1

CDR3 protein: CASSPSNYGYTF
CDR3 DNA: TGTGCCAGCAGCCCGAGCAACTATGGCTACACCTTC
J gene: TRBJ1-2
clone size: .
V gene: TRBV7-2
D gene: .

CDR3 protein: CASSYTDTQYF
CDR3 DNA: TGTGCCAGCAGCTACACAGATACGCAGTATTTT
J gene: TRBJ2-3
clone size: .
V gene: TRBV11-2
D gene: .

CDR3 protein: CASSFWGRYEQYF
CDR3 DNA: TGTGCCAGCAGCTTTTGGGGGCGCTACGAGCAGTACTTC
J gene: TRBJ2-7
clone size: .
V gene: TRBV5-8
D gene: .

CDR3 protein: CASSQAGAGYNEQFF
CDR3 DNA: TGTGCCAGCAGCCAAGCCGGGGCGGGGTACAATGAGCAGTTCTTC
J gene: TRBJ2-1
clone size: .
V gene: TRBV14
D gene: .

CDR3 protein: CSARDRTEAFF
CDR3 DNA: TGCAGTGCTAGAGATCGAACTGAAGCTTTCTTT
J gene: TRBJ1-1
clone size: few
V gene: TRBV20-1
D gene: .

CDR3 protein: CASSLSRSGNTIYF
CDR3 DNA: TGTGCCAGCAGCTTATCCCGGTCTGGAAACACCATATATTTT
J gene: TRBJ1-3
clone size: .
V gene: TRBV7-8
D gene: .

CDR3 protein: CASRGQGGSYEQYF
CDR3 DNA: TGTGCCAGCAGGGGACAGGGGGGCTCCTACGAGCAGTACTTC
J gene: TRBJ2-7
clone size: large
V gene: TRBV6-1
D gene: TRBD1

CDR3 protein: CSVDREAEAFF
CDR3 DNA: TGCAGTGTTGACAGGGAGGCTGAAGCTTTCTTT
J gene: TRBJ1-1
clone size: .
V gene: TRBV29-1
D gene: TRBD1

CDR3 protein: CASSLGAGYTEAFF
CDR3 DNA: TGTGCCAGCAGCTTAGGCGCAGGGTACACTGAAGCTTTCTTT
J gene: TRBJ1-1
clone size: .
V gene: TRBV7-2
D gene: .

CDR3 protein: CASSSRLDSYNEQFF
CDR3 DNA: TGTGCCAGCAGCTCTAGACTAGACTCCTACAATGAGCAGTTCTTC
J gene: TRBJ2-1
clone size: .
V gene: TRBV13
D gene: .

CDR3 protein: CASSDSGASYEQYF
CDR3 DNA: TGTGCCAGCAGTGATTCAGGGGCCTCCTACGAGCAGTACTTC
J gene: TRBJ2-7
clone size: .
V gene: TRBV6-1
D gene: .

CDR3 protein: CAISEARTSGSDTQYF
CDR3 DNA: TGTGCCATCAGTGAGGCGAGGACTAGCGGGAGTGATACGCAGTATTTT
J gene: TRBJ2-3
clone size: once
V gene: TRBV10-3
D gene: TRBD2

CDR3 protein: CASSQARGNQPQHF
CDR3 DNA: TGCGCCAGCAGCCAAGCCAGGGGCAATCAGCCCCAGCATTTT
J gene: TRBJ1-5
clone size: .
V gene: TRBV4-1
D gene: .

CDR3 protein: CASSPGQGAGLNYGYTF
CDR3 DNA: TGTGCCAGCAGTCCCGGACAGGGGGCAGGGTTGAATTATGGCTACACCTTC
J gene: TRBJ1-2
clone size: .
V gene: TRBV27
D gene: TRBD1

CDR3 protein: CASSFNLDGEAFF
CDR3 DNA: TGCGCCAGCAGCTTCAACCTGGACGGTGAAGCTTTCTTT
J gene: TRBJ1-1
clone size: .
V gene: TRBV5-1
D gene: .

CDR3 protein: CASSLDGSSGNTIYF
CDR3 DNA: TGCGCCAGCAGCTTGGACGGAAGCTCTGGAAACACCATATATTTT
J gene: TRBJ1-3
clone size: .
V gene: TRBV5-1
D gene: .

CDR3 protein: CASSTSLANSYNEQFF
CDR3 DNA: TGCGCCAGCAGCACCTCACTAGCCAACTCCTACAATGAGCAGTTCTTC
J gene: TRBJ2-1
clone size: .
V gene: TRBV5-1
D gene: .

CDR3 protein: CASQALVGETQYF
CDR3 DNA: TGTGCCAGCCAGGCCCTGGTTGGGGAGACCCAGTACTTC
J gene: TRBJ2-5
clone size: few
V gene: TRBV27
D gene: .

CDR3 protein: CASSALTGGEAFF
CDR3 DNA: TGTGCCAGTAGTGCCTTAACAGGGGGTGAAGCTTTCTTT
J gene: TRBJ1-1
clone size: few
V gene: TRBV19
D gene: TRBD1

CDR3 protein: CASSVLSSTDTQYF
CDR3 DNA: TGTGCCAGCAGTGTACTCTCTAGCACAGATACGCAGTATTTT
J gene: TRBJ2-3
clone size: .
V gene: TRBV6-1
D gene: .

CDR3 protein: CASSAGTPQRNYGYTF
CDR3 DNA: TGTGCCAGCAGTGCGGGGACTCCCCAGAGGAACTATGGCTACACCTTC
J gene: TRBJ1-2
clone size: .
V gene: TRBV6-1
D gene: .

CDR3 protein: CASSHQTGEAFF
CDR3 DNA: TGTGCCAGCAGCCACCAGACAGGGGAAGCTTTCTTT
J gene: TRBJ1-1
clone size: .
V gene: TRBV4-2
D gene: TRBD1

CDR3 protein: CASSLGLADYEQYF
CDR3 DNA: TGTGCCAGCAGCTTGGGACTAGCGGATTACGAGCAGTACTTC
J gene: TRBJ2-7
clone size: .
V gene: TRBV5-4
D gene: TRBD2

CDR3 protein: CASSRDRNTEAFF
CDR3 DNA: TGTGCCAGCAGCCGGGACAGGAACACTGAAGCTTTCTTT
J gene: TRBJ1-1
clone size: once
V gene: TRBV14
D gene: TRBD1

CDR3 protein: CASSRNLGGEQFF
CDR3 DNA: TGTGCCAGCAGCCGGAACTTGGGGGGTGAGCAGTTCTTC
J gene: TRBJ2-1
clone size: .
V gene: TRBV4-2
D gene: .

CDR3 protein: CASTQGRDSPLHF
CDR3 DNA: TGTGCCAGCACACAGGGAAGGGATTCACCCCTCCACTTT
J gene: TRBJ1-6
clone size: .
V gene: TRBV30
D gene: .

CDR3 protein: CATSSLGSGEQYF
CDR3 DNA: TGTGCCACCAGCAGCCTCGGGTCGGGAGAGCAGTACTTC
J gene: TRBJ2-7
clone size: .
V gene: TRBV15
D gene: .

CDR3 protein: CASSYSGADYEQYF
CDR3 DNA: TGTGCCAGCAGTTACTCGGGGGCGGACTACGAGCAGTACTTC
J gene: TRBJ2-7
clone size: .
V gene: TRBV6-5
D gene: .

CDR3 protein: CASNSGVAWTGELFF
CDR3 DNA: TGTGCCAGCAATTCTGGGGTGGCGTGGACCGGGGAGCTGTTTTTT
J gene: TRBJ2-2
clone size: .
V gene: TRBV6-6
D gene: .

CDR3 protein: CASRPDRAQAQYF
CDR3 DNA: TGCGCCAGCAGACCAGACAGGGCCCAGGCGCAGTATTTT
J gene: TRBJ2-3
clone size: .
V gene: TRBV5-1
D gene: TRBD1